This paragraph covers one T cell receptor beta chain sequence. Antigen unknown. The protocol was immunoSEQ multiplex PCR, while the TCRdb copy is restricted to in-frame clones and leaves out a portion. The table shows roughly 200,000 clones, with 86% occurring only once. This CDR3 has 13 residues. The ends were cut back, 7 bases at V and 5 bases at J, with 14 bases in the middle. The germline V gene has CDR1 MNHEY and CDR2 SVGAGI. The data were obtained in a study of cytomegalovirus exposure and HLA in healthy donors. Study-wide results and caveats: The CMV antigen specificity of a few CMV-associated chains was confirmed through in vitro analysis.

The sequence was collected from a young man in good health and CMV-seropositive. The chain is built from TRBV6-5 and TRBJ2-5; a possible D gene is TRBD1 (5 bases). Material: PBMCs. Written as DNA, the CDR3 is TGTGCCAGCACACCGGCCCCAGGGGAGACCCAGTACTTC. Its protein is CASTPAPGETQYF.